Following are 26 T cell receptor beta chains from one sample sequenced in a study of CD8+CD57+ T cells in acquired aplastic anemia. The template used for profiling TCR beta VDJ and CDR3 was genomic DNA. Via MiXCR, TCRdb re-called the reads, giving one row per CDR3 protein. The table includes roughly 80,000 distinct CDR3 sequences, under 50% detected once. Sequenced: sorted CD4+, CD8+, or CD8+CD57+ T cells (not recorded which) from PBMCs. The receptors stem from a human donor in good health, serving as a control.

This clonotype was observed many times. The V gene is TRBV10-2, the J gene TRBJ1-2; D is unclear. V was cut by 6 bases and J by 5 bases, with 4 bases left in between. CDR1 is WSHSY, CDR2 SAAADI, per germline. CDR3 length equals 10 residues. The chain's CDR3 is CASRGYGYTF. In DNA form, the CDR3 reads TGCGCCAGCAGGGGGTATGGCTACACCTTC.

This clonotype occurred many times. CDR3 in amino acids: CASSTWRGGRPDEQYF. The CDR3 DNA follows: TGTGCCAGCAGCACCTGGAGGGGCGGGAGACCTGACGAGCAGTACTTC. This chain connects TRBV12-3 or TRBV12-4 to TRBJ2-7, with 7 bases matching TRBD2. V lost 6 bases and J lost 5; bases outside the gene matches: 16. This CDR3 spans 16 amino acids.

There are a few counts of this clonotype. V gene TRBV10-3 combines with J gene TRBJ1-2; D uncertain. The length of the CDR3 is 14 residues. Germline-derived CDR1 and CDR2 are ENHRY and SYGVKD. V lost 4 bases and J 4 bases, leaving 13 bases between the germline ends. The CDR3 coding sequence is TGTGCCATCAGTGGCCTATCTAGGCTCTATGGCTACACCTTC. It specifies CAISGLSRLYGYTF.

This clonotype was detected many times. The rearrangement joins TRBV15 to TRBJ1-4; 9 nucleotides match TRBD1. The CDR3 totals 15 residues. V gave up 5 bases and J gave up 4 bases; unmatched junction bases: 5. Germline CDR1 LNHNV, CDR2 YYDKDF (reference sequence). The CDR3 region is CATSPGTGINEKLFF. The CDR3 nucleotides are TGTGCCACCAGCCCCGGGACAGGGATTAATGAAAAACTGTTTTTT.

This clonotype was detected a few times. One end of the junction varies from germline; a read error may be responsible. This rearrangement joins TRBV4-1 to TRBJ2-5; D ambiguous. The germline V gene encodes CDR1 MGHRA and CDR2 YSYEKL. This CDR3 contains 14 residues. The CDR3 bases are TGCGCCAGCAGCCAAGTATTGCAGCAAGAGACCCAGCACTTC. Its translation is CASSQVLQQETQHF.

CDR3 sequence (DNA): TGTGCCAGTAGCCCGACAAATGGGCAGCCCCAGCATTTT. Amino acids: CASSPTNGQPQHF. The chain has TRBV19 and TRBJ1-5; no definite D call. This CDR3 region has 13 residues. V was pared by 6 bases and J by 7 bases, with 13 bases between. Germline lookup yields CDR1 LNHDA and CDR2 SQIVND (reference sequence).

The genes are TRBV12-3 or TRBV12-4 and TRBJ2-2; D not resolved. CDR3 length: 14 residues. Trimming took 3 bases from V and 1 from J, leaving 6 bases between them. This CDR3 is CASSFDGNTGELFF. CDR3 DNA: TGTGCCAGCAGTTTTGATGGGAACACCGGGGAGCTGTTTTTT.

The V and J genes are TRBV29-1 and TRBJ2-5; 10 bases line up with TRBD2. Germline values: CDR1 SQVTM, CDR2 ANQGSEA. Trimming took 6 bases from V and 4 from J; bases not matched to a gene: 8. The CDR3 consists of 14 residues. The CDR3 spells CSVGSGGAGETQYF. As DNA, the CDR3 is TGCAGCGTAGGCAGCGGGGGGGCCGGAGAGACCCAGTACTTC.

CDR3 loop: CATSIGGQGRDGYTF. The CDR3 DNA sequence: TGTGCCACCAGCATAGGGGGACAGGGGAGAGATGGCTACACCTTC. The chain links TRBV15 to TRBJ1-2; 10 bases agree with TRBD1. CDR1 and CDR2 from the germline V gene are LNHNV and YYDKDF (reference sequence). The CDR3 totals 15 residues. V trimming: 4 bases; J trimming: 6 bases; junction bases outside the gene matches: 8. The variable domain in full, completed from reference TRBV15 and TRBJ1-2, reads DAMVIQNPRYQVTQFGKPVTLSCSQTLNHNVMYWYQQKSSQAPKLLFHYYDKDFNNEADTPDNFQSRRPNTSFCFLDIRSPGLGDTAMYLCATSIGGQGRDGYTFGSGTRLTVV.

J is TRBJ2-1 and V is TRBV6-1; D may be TRBD2 (6 bases). Germline CDR1 MNHNS, CDR2 SASEGT. The V end lost 5 bases, the J end lost 1 base, and 12 bases lay between the germline ends. CDR3 length: 15 amino acids. CDR3 in amino acids: CASSPGDGSYNEQFF. The CDR3 coding sequence is TGTGCCAGCAGTCCGGGAGACGGGTCCTACAATGAGCAGTTCTTC.

This clonotype was found many times. V gene TRBV7-2 combines with J gene TRBJ2-3; tentatively, D is TRBD2 (5 bases). V lost 0 bases and J 6 bases, leaving 10 bases between the germline ends. Germline V CDR1 and CDR2: SGHTA, FQGNSA. The CDR3 is 14 amino acids. The CDR3 region has the DNA TGTGCCAGCAGCTTAGCGGCGGGTTCCGATACGCAGTATTTT. Its translation: CASSLAAGSDTQYF.

This chain uses TRBV25-1 with TRBJ1-1; D ambiguous. CDR1 and CDR2 (germline): MGHDK, SYGVNS. The CDR3 is made up of 14 amino acids. V lost 4 bases, J lost 2 bases, and 11 bases lay in between. In DNA form, the CDR3 reads TGTGCCAGCAGTGTGGCGGGGAGTAACACTGAAGCTTTCTTT. As protein: CASSVAGSNTEAFF.

Turning to this clonotype: Mismatch with germline at one junction end may stem from a read error. This chain uses TRBV10-1 with TRBJ2-1; 10 bases fit TRBD2. The CDR3 contains 15 residues. Per the germline V gene, CDR1 is WNHNN and CDR2 is SYGVQD (reference sequence). CDR3 DNA sequence: TGTGCCAGCAGCCCGGGAAGCGGGAGGGGCCCCGGGGAGTTCTTC. Amino acids: CASSPGSGRGPGEFF.

The V gene is TRBV7-2, the J gene TRBJ1-1; 7 positions match TRBD1. V shed 5 bases and J 4 bases; nucleotides not matched to a gene: 4. Germline lookup yields CDR1 SGHTA and CDR2 FQGNSA. The CDR3 length is 13 residues. The CDR3 nucleotides are TGTGCCAGCAGCACTACAGGGGCCACTGAAGCTTTCTTT. It codes for CASSTTGATEAFF.

The V call is TRBV19, the J call TRBJ1-5; maybe TRBD1 (6 bases). The germline V gene has CDR1 LNHDA and CDR2 SQIVND (reference sequence). The CDR3 has 15 amino acids. The V end was cut by 2 bases, the J end by 2 bases, with 10 bases between. The CDR3: CASSIMRQGNQPQHF. As DNA, the CDR3 is TGTGCCAGTAGTATAATGCGACAGGGCAATCAGCCCCAGCATTTT.

The chain carries TRBV28 and TRBJ1-2, with D uncertain. V was shortened by 1 base and J by 4 bases, with 7 bases between the two germline ends. Germline V gene sequence: CDR1 MDHEN, CDR2 SYDVKM. This CDR3 is built from 13 residues. DNA for the CDR3: TGTGCCAGCAGTTTATCCAGCCTCTATGGCTACACCTTC. This gives the protein CASSLSSLYGYTF.

The chain links TRBV25-1 to TRBJ2-3; no clear D gene. V lost 5 bases and J lost 2, with 8 bases in between. The CDR3 totals 13 residues. Germline CDR1 reads MGHDK; CDR2 reads SYGVNS. In DNA, the CDR3 is TGTGCCAGCAGTCCTACACACACAGATACGCAGTATTTT. Its protein is CASSPTHTDTQYF. Based on the CDR3 plus reference TRBV25-1 and TRBJ2-3, the full variable domain is EADIYQTPRYLVIGTGKKITLECSQTMGHDKMYWYQQDPGMELHLIHYSYGVNSTEKGDLSSESTVSRIRTEHFPLTLESARPSHTSQYLCASSPTHTDTQYFGPGTRLTVL.

The chain carries TRBV19 and TRBJ1-5; 8 nucleotides line up with TRBD1. Germline loops: CDR1 LNHDA, CDR2 SQIVND (reference sequence). The trim removed 4 bases at V and 0 bases at J, leaving 8 bases unmatched. The CDR3 spans 17 residues. CDR3 sequence: CASSRTRDRTSNQPQHF. In nucleotides, the CDR3 is TGTGCCAGTAGTAGGACACGGGACAGGACTAGCAATCAGCCCCAGCATTTT.

This clonotype occurred many times. This rearrangement joins TRBV6-5 to TRBJ2-7, with D possibly matching TRBD2 (5 bases). The CDR3 is 16 amino acids. Trimming took off 2 bases at V and 6 bases at J, with 20 bases between the two ends. CDR1 is MNHEY and CDR2 is SVGAGI in the germline V gene. CDR3 sequence: CASSYPHDRTGFEQYF. The CDR3 region has the DNA TGTGCCAGCAGTTACCCCCATGACCGGACTGGTTTCGAGCAGTACTTC.

This clonotype was recorded at least ten times. V is TRBV29-1 and J is TRBJ2-7, with 11 bases fitting TRBD1. The CDR3 contains 13 residues. CDR1 is SQVTM, CDR2 ANQGSEA, per germline. J was trimmed by 6 bases and V by 7 bases; bases with no gene match: 8. CDR3 DNA sequence: TGCAGCGCAAGGACAGGGGGCGCGGGCGAGCAGTACTTC. Protein product: CSARTGGAGEQYF.

The V gene is TRBV7-2, the J gene TRBJ1-2; D remains ambiguous. CDR1 SGHTA and CDR2 FQGNSA come from the germline V gene. V was pared by 7 bases and J by 7 bases, with 7 bases between. The CDR3 loop spans 10 amino acids. The CDR3 loop reads CASTSVGYTF. As DNA, the CDR3 is TGTGCCAGCACCTCAGTTGGCTACACCTTC.

The gene calls are TRBV7-6 and TRBJ1-5; D gene uncertain. The CDR3 is 13 residues long. Per the germline V gene, CDR1 is SGHVS and CDR2 is FNYEAQ. V lost 3 bases, J lost 3 bases, and 6 bases lay in between. CDR3: CASSLQYNQPQHF. In DNA, the CDR3 is TGTGCCAGCAGCTTGCAGTACAATCAGCCCCAGCATTTT.

The CDR3 nucleotides are TGTGCCAGCAGCCGTCGAGAGACCACTGAAGCTTTCTTT. Encoded protein: CASSRRETTEAFF. The chain has TRBV11-3 and TRBJ1-1; no definite D call. Germline CDR1 and CDR2: SGHNT and YENEEA. The CDR3 is 13 residues long. V lost 5 bases, J lost 4 bases, and 11 bases lay in between.

The chain has TRBV15 and TRBJ2-7; D not certain. In germline, CDR1 is LNHNV, CDR2 YYDKDF (reference sequence). V lost 0 bases and J lost 5, with 11 bases in between. There are 14 residues in the CDR3. The CDR3 region is CATSRDFLGDEQYF. For the CDR3, the DNA is TGTGCCACCAGCAGAGATTTCCTCGGCGACGAGCAGTACTTC. The full variable domain, with the rest looked up from reference TRBV15 and TRBJ2-7, is DAMVIQNPRYQVTQFGKPVTLSCSQTLNHNVMYWYQQKSSQAPKLLFHYYDKDFNNEADTPDNFQSRRPNTSFCFLDIRSPGLGDTAMYLCATSRDFLGDEQYFGPGTRLTVT.

Ten or more counts support this clonotype. This chain connects TRBV25-1 to TRBJ1-3; D not certain. V was shortened by 4 bases and J by 0 bases, with 7 bases between the two germline ends. There are 14 residues in the CDR3. Germline-derived CDR1 and CDR2 are MGHDK and SYGVNS. DNA for the CDR3: TGTGCCAGCAGTGGCGCCGCCTCTGGAAACACCATATATTTT. Its translation: CASSGAASGNTIYF.

This sequence joins TRBV15 and TRBJ1-4; 10 nucleotides match TRBD1. CDR3 length equals 15 residues. Germline V gene data show CDR1 as LNHNV and CDR2 as YYDKDF (reference sequence). After removal of 1 base from V and 7 bases from J, the junction contained 3 bases not matched to a gene. The CDR3 here is CATSRGQGAGEKLFF. The DNA for the CDR3 is TGTGCCACCAGCAGAGGACAGGGGGCAGGTGAAAAACTGTTTTTT.